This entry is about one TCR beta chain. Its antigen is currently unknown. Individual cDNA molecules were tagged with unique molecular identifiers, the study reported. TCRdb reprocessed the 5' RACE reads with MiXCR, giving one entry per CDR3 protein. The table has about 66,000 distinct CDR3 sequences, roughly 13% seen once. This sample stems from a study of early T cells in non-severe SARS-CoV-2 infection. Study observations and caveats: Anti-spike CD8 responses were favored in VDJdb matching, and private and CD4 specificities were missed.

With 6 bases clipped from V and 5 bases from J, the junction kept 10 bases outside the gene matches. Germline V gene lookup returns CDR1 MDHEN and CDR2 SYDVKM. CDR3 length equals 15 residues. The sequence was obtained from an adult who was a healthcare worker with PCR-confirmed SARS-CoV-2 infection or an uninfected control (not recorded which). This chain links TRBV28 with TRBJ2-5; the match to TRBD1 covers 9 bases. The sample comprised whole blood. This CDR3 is CASRRLQGAAETQYF. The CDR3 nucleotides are TGTGCCAGCAGAAGACTACAGGGGGCCGCGGAGACCCAGTACTTC.